What follows are 13 T cell receptor beta chains derived from one specimen sequenced in a study of shared clonotypes between healthy human individuals (dated by TCRdb to between 2020 and 2021). CD8 naive samples were CD45RO-negative cells positively selected for CCR7, giving a CD45RA+CCR7+ population that excluded TemRA cells. Libraries were built with the immunoSEQ multiplex PCR assay. TCRdb holds this immuneACCESS table with in-frame rearrangements only. Some clones are missing; in checked studies, unresolved V genes explain under half, and the rest has no known cause. This sample has around 2,000,000 clones in its table, and more than 85% of those were observed once. The ten largest clones add up to 1.5% to 2% of the sample. Sequenced sample: naive CD8+ T cells from PBMCs. This specimen's cell subset or site label, interpreted: CD45RA+CCR7+. These TCRs come from a man aged 18 to 29 in good health. Some clones in this sample may be carry-over from other donors' samples.

The V gene is TRBV4-1, the J gene TRBJ2-3; either TRBD1 or TRBD2 may fit D (5 bases each). V lost 1 base and J lost 7, with 15 bases in between. The CDR3 spans 15 residues. Germline CDR1 MGHRA, CDR2 YSYEKL. The CDR3 nucleotides read TGCGCCAGCAGCCAAGCCGTCGTCTGGGGGAATACGCAGTATTTT. Translating gives CASSQAVVWGNTQYF.

The CDR3 DNA is TGTGCCAGCCTCCCTAGCGGGACTTCCTACAATGAGCAGTTCTTC. Translating gives CASLPSGTSYNEQFF. This sequence joins TRBV7-9 and TRBJ2-1; 9 bases fit TRBD2. The junction had 6 bases not matched to a gene; V was cut back by 8 bases and J by 1 base. The germline gives CDR1 SEHNR, CDR2 FQNEAQ (reference sequence). The CDR3 runs 15 residues.

The chain combines TRBV15 with TRBJ2-2; 9 bases are shared with TRBD2. The V and J ends lost 5 bases and 5 bases, in that order; junction bases with no gene match: 6. Per the germline V gene, CDR1 is LNHNV and CDR2 is YYDKDF (reference sequence). This CDR3 spans 15 amino acids. CDR3 in amino acids: CATSPAGGGTGELFF. CDR3 in DNA: TGTGCCACCAGCCCTGCGGGAGGGGGGACCGGGGAGCTGTTTTTT.

V gene TRBV28 combines with J gene TRBJ2-3; 9 positions match TRBD1. The germline gives CDR1 MDHEN, CDR2 SYDVKM. V shed 4 bases and J 4 bases; nucleotides not matched to a gene: 9. The CDR3 has 16 amino acids. CDR3 DNA: TGTGCCAGCAGTTCCCCCGGGACAGGGTCCGCAGATACGCAGTATTTT. This gives the protein CASSSPGTGSADTQYF.

The chain is built from TRBV27 and TRBJ2-7; TRBD2 matches at 8 bases. CDR3 length equals 13 residues. V shed 6 bases and J 1 base; nucleotides not matched to a gene: 2. Germline loops: CDR1 MNHEY, CDR2 SMNVEV (reference sequence). The CDR3 is CASRGLASYEQYF. CDR3 DNA sequence: TGTGCCAGCAGAGGACTAGCATCCTACGAGCAGTACTTC.

The sample holds one count of this clone. This chain uses TRBV10-3 with TRBJ2-7, with D tentatively TRBD2 (6 bases). The V end was cut by 0 bases, the J end by 4 bases, with 19 bases between. Germline CDR1 reads ENHRY; CDR2 reads SYGVKD. CDR3 length: 17 amino acids. CDR3 nucleotides: TGTGCCATCAGTGAGTCCAGGACTATATCAGGCGCATACGAGCAGTACTTC. Protein sequence: CAISESRTISGAYEQYF.

The chain joins TRBV7-9 to TRBJ1-1; 7 bases map to TRBD1. The germline gives CDR1 SEHNR, CDR2 FQNEAQ (reference sequence). The CDR3 is 15 residues long. J lost 3 bases, V lost 0 bases, and 4 bases had no gene match. CDR3 DNA: TGTGCCAGCAGCTTAGCGGTGACAGGGTACACTGAAGCTTTCTTT. Translating it yields CASSLAVTGYTEAFF.

V gene TRBV30 combines with J gene TRBJ2-7; tentatively, D is TRBD1 (5 bases). Germline V gene lookup returns CDR1 GTSNPN and CDR2 SVGIG (reference sequence). The CDR3 sequence is 15 residues long. V was pared by 0 bases and J by 0 bases, with 12 bases between. The CDR3: CAWSVGQGLSYEQYF. DNA of the CDR3: TGTGCCTGGAGTGTAGGTCAGGGCCTCTCCTACGAGCAGTACTTC.

This chain uses TRBV29-1 with TRBJ1-1; D might be TRBD1 (6 bases). From germline, CDR1 is SQVTM and CDR2 ANQGSEA. V lost 5 bases and J lost 3, with 25 bases in between. The CDR3 spans 17 residues. The CDR3 DNA sequence: TGCAGCGTTCTGGCACCGAGGGGGAAGCTCCTCTACACTGAAGCTTTCTTT. Its protein product is CSVLAPRGKLLYTEAFF.

The gene calls are TRBV10-3 and TRBJ2-2; 7 bases map to TRBD1. The CDR3 is made up of 15 amino acids. Germline V gene sequence: CDR1 ENHRY, CDR2 SYGVKD. V trimming: 1 base; J trimming: 4 bases; junction bases outside the gene matches: 3. The CDR3 sequence is CAISEFAGGTGELFF. CDR3 sequence (DNA): TGTGCCATCAGTGAGTTCGCAGGGGGCACCGGGGAGCTGTTTTTT.

The chain links TRBV28 to TRBJ2-1, with 9 nucleotides matching TRBD2. Germline CDR1 is MDHEN and CDR2 is SYDVKM. The CDR3 length is 15 residues. Germline trimming cut 3 bases from V and 6 bases from J; bases unmatched to any gene: 6. The DNA of the CDR3 is TGTGCCAGCAGTTTTTTAGCGGGAGCCTCCAATGAGCAGTTCTTC. Translated, it gives CASSFLAGASNEQFF.

The chain is built from TRBV27 and TRBJ2-4; the D call may be TRBD1 or TRBD2 (5 bases each). Trimming removed 6 bases at V and 1 base at J, with 10 bases between. There are 14 residues in the CDR3. The germline V gene has CDR1 MNHEY and CDR2 SMNVEV (reference sequence). The CDR3 reads CASSGREAKNIQYF. The CDR3 DNA is TGTGCCAGCAGCGGCAGGGAGGCCAAAAACATTCAGTACTTC.

V usage is TRBV6-5 and J usage is TRBJ1-2; TRBD1 might be the D (6 bases). CDR3 size: 15 residues. In germline, CDR1 is MNHEY, CDR2 SVGAGI. The ends were cut back, 4 bases at V and 6 bases at J, with 18 bases in the middle. CDR3: CASSSYEGGLNGYTF. The DNA for the CDR3 is TGTGCCAGCAGTTCCTACGAGGGGGGTCTGAATGGCTACACCTTC.